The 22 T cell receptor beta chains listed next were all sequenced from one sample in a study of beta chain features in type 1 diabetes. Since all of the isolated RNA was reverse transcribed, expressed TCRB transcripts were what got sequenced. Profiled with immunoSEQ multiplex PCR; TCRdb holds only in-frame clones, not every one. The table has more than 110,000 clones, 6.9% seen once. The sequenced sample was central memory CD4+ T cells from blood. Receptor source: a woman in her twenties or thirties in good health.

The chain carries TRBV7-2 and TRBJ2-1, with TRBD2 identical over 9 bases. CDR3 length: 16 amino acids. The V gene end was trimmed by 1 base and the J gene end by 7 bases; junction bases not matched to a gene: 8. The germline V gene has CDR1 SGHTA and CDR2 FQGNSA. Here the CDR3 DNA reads TGTGCCAGCAGCTTAGAACGGCTAGCGGGAAGAAATGAGCAGTTCTTC. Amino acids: CASSLERLAGRNEQFF.

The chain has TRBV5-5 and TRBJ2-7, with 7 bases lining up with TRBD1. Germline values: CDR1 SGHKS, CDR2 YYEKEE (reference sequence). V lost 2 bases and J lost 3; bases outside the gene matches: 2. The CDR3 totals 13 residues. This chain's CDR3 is CASSLQGYYEQYF. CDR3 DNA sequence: TGTGCCAGCAGCTTACAGGGGTACTACGAGCAGTACTTC. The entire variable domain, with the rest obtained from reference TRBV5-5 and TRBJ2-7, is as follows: DAGVTQSPTHLIKTRGQQVTLRCSPISGHKSVSWYQQVLGQGPQFIFQYYEKEERGRGNFPDRFSARQFPNYSSELNVNALLLGDSALYLCASSLQGYYEQYFGPGTRLTVT.

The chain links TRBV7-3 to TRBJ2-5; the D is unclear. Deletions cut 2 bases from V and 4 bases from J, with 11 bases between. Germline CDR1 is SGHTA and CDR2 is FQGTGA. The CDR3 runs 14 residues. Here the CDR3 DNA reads TGTGCCAGCAGCTTAGATCCTAGTACAGAGACCCAGTACTTC. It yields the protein CASSLDPSTETQYF.

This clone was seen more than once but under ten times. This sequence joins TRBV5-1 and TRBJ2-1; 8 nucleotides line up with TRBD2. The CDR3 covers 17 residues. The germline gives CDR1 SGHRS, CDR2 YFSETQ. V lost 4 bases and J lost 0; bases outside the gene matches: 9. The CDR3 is CASSPPGSGSSYNEQFF. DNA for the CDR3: TGCGCCAGCAGCCCCCCGGGGAGCGGGAGCTCCTACAATGAGCAGTTCTTC. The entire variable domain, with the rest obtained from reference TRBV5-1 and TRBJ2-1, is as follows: KAGVTQTPRYLIKTRGQQVTLSCSPISGHRSVSWYQQTPGQGLQFLFEYFSETQRNKGNFPGRFSGRQFSNSRSEMNVSTLELGDSALYLCASSPPGSGSSYNEQFFGPGTRLTVL.

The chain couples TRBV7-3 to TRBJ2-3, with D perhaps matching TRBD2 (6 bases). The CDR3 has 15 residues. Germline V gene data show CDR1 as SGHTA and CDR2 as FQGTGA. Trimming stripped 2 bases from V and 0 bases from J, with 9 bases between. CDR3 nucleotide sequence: TGTGCCAGCAGCTTATCGCTAGCGAGCACAGATACGCAGTATTTT. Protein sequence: CASSLSLASTDTQYF. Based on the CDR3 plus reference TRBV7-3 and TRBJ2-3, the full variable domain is GAGVSQTPSNKVTEKGKYVELRCDPISGHTALYWYRQSLGQGPEFLIYFQGTGAADDSGLPNDRFFAVRPEGSVSTLKIQRTERGDSAVYLCASSLSLASTDTQYFGPGTRLTVL.

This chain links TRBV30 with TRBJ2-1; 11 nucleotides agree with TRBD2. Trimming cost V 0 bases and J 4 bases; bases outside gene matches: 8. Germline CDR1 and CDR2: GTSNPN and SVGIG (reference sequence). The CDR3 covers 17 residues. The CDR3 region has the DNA TGTGCCTGGAGTGTACTCTGGGGACTAGCGGTTTACAATGAGCAGTTCTTC. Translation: CAWSVLWGLAVYNEQFF.

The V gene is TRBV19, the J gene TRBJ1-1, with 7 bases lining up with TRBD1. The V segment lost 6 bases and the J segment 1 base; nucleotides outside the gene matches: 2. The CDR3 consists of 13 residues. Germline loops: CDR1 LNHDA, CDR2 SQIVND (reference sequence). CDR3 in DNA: TGTGCCAGTAGGCGACAGGGGAACACTGAAGCTTTCTTT. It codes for CASRRQGNTEAFF.

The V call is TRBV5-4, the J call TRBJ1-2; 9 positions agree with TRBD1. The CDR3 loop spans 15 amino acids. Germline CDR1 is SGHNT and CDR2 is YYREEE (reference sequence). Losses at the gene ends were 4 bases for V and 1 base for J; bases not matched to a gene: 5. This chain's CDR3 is CASSTGQGYNYGYTF. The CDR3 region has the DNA TGTGCCAGCAGCACGGGACAGGGATATAACTATGGCTACACCTTC.

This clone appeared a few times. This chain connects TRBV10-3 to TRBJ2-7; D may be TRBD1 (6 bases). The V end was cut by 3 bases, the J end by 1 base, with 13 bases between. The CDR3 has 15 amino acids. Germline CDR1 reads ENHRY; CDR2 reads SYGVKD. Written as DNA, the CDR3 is TGTGCCATCAGTGACACAGGGACAAGATCCTACGAGCAGTACTTC. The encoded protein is CAISDTGTRSYEQYF.

The CDR3, as DNA: TGTGCCAGCAGCGTACCCGGGGCGGGACAGGGGGCGAGGGACGAGCAGTACTTC. Its protein product is CASSVPGAGQGARDEQYF. The gene calls are TRBV28 and TRBJ2-7, with 12 bases lining up with TRBD1. The CDR3 covers 18 residues. CDR1 and CDR2 (germline): MDHEN, SYDVKM. With 6 bases clipped from V and 5 bases from J, the junction kept 17 bases outside the gene matches.

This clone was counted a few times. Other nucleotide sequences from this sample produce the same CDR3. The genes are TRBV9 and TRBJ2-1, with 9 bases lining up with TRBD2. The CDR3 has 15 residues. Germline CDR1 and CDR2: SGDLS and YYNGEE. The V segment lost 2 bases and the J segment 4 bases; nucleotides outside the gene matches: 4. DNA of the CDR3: TGTGCCAGCAGCGTCGATAGCGGGAGATACAATGAGCAGTTCTTC. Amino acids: CASSVDSGRYNEQFF.

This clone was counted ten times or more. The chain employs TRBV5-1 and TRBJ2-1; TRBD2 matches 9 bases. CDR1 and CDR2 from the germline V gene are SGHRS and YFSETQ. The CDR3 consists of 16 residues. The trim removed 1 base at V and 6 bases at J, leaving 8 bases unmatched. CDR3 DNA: TGCGCCAGCAGCTTGTATGCGGGAGGGGTCACCAATGAGCAGTTCTTC. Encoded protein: CASSLYAGGVTNEQFF. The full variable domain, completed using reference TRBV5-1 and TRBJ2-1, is KAGVTQTPRYLIKTRGQQVTLSCSPISGHRSVSWYQQTPGQGLQFLFEYFSETQRNKGNFPGRFSGRQFSNSRSEMNVSTLELGDSALYLCASSLYAGGVTNEQFFGPGTRLTVL.

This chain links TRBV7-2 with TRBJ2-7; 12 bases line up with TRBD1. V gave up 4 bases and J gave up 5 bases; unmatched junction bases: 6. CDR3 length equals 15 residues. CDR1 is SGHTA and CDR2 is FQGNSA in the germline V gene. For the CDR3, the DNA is TGTGCCAGCAGCTCCGGGACAGGGGGCCTCCACGAGCAGTACTTC. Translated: CASSSGTGGLHEQYF.

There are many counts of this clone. CDR3 coding DNA: TGTGCCAGCAGCCCGGGACTAGCGGGAGAGGCGTTCTTC. This translates into CASSPGLAGEAFF. The chain employs TRBV4-2 and TRBJ2-1; 14 bases line up with TRBD2. The CDR3 has 13 amino acids. With V trimmed by 4 bases and J by 15 bases, 5 bases remained unmatched. Germline-derived CDR1 and CDR2 are LGHNA and YNFKEQ.

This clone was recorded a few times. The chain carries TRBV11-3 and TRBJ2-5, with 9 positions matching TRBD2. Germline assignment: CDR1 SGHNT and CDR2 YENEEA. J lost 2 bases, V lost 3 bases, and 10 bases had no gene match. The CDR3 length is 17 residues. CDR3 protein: CASSLSASGKSQETQYF. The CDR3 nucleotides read TGTGCCAGCAGCTTGAGTGCTAGCGGGAAGTCGCAAGAGACCCAGTACTTC.

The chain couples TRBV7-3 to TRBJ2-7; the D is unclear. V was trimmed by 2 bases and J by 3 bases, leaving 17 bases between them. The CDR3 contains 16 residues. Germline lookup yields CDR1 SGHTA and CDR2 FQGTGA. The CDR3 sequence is CASSLAPRATSYEQYF. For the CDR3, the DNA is TGTGCCAGCAGCTTAGCCCCCCGAGCGACCAGCTACGAGCAGTACTTC.

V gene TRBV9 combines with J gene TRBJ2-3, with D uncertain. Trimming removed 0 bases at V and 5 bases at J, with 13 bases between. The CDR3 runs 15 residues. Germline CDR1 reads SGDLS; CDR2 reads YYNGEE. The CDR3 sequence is CASSVVGGLRDTQYF. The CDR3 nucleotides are TGTGCCAGCAGCGTAGTTGGTGGGCTTAGAGATACGCAGTATTTT.

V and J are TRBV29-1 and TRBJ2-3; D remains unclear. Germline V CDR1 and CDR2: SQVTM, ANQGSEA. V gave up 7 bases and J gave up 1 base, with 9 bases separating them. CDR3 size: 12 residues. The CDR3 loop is CSADFGTDTQYF. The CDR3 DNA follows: TGCAGCGCAGATTTTGGCACAGATACGCAGTATTTT.

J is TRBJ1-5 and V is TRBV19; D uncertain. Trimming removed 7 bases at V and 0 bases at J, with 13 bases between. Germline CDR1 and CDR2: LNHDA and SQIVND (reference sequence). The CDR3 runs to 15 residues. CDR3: CASTPQTLSNQPQHF. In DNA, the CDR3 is TGTGCCAGTACTCCACAGACACTTAGCAATCAGCCCCAGCATTTT.

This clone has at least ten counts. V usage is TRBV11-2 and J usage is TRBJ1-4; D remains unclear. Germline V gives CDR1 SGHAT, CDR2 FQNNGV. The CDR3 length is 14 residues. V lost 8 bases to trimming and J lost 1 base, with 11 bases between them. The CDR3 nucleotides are TGTGCCAGCTCGTCAGCGGTAACTAATGAAAAACTGTTTTTT. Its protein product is CASSSAVTNEKLFF.

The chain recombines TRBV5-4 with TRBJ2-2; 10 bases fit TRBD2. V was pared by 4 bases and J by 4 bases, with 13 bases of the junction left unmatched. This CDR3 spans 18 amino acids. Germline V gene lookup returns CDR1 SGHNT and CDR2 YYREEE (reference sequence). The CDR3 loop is CASSQDPTSGMGTGELFF. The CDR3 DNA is TGTGCCAGCAGCCAAGATCCCACTAGCGGGATGGGCACCGGGGAGCTGTTTTTT.

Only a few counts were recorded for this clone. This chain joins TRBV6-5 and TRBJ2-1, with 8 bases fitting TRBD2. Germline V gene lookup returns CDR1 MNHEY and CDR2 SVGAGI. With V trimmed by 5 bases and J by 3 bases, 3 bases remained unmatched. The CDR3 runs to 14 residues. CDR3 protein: CASSRTSFYNEQFF. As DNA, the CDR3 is TGTGCCAGCAGTCGGACTAGCTTCTACAATGAGCAGTTCTTC.